This T cell receptor (beta chain) was sequenced in a study of circulating and synovial CD4+ cells in juvenile arthritis (dated by TCRdb to the mid-2010s). A note on the overall study: Within each patient, the TCRbeta CDR3 repertoires of synovial CD4 T cells, bulk blood CD4 T cells and circulating HLA-DR+ CD4 T cells were compared. The goal of repertoire sequencing was to confirm that a circulating synovial-like CD4 T cell subset was enriched in synovial clonotypes.

About this clone: This receptor's antigen is unknown. It has no much larger one-base neighbor in the sample; base qualities were not kept.

Here is what the overall study found, with its caveats: Because overlap with synovium was found to increase with sequencing depth, the full repertoire overlap was likely underestimated by the measured shared-clonotype fractions. Circulating pathogenic-like lymphocytes clustered with synovial T cells and shared a substantially higher fraction of CDR3 sequences with synovium than bulk blood. The difference between circulating pathogenic-like lymphocytes and bulk blood T cells was not detected by traditional Vbeta family usage analysis. Lower diversity was observed in synovial and circulating pathogenic-like lymphocyte repertoires than in bulk blood CD4 repertoires, and some CPL samples were found to be as oligoclonal as synovium. Because CPL samples and bulk blood CD4 samples differed in T cell genome counts by at least an order of magnitude, sample-size effects were addressed.

The sequenced samples were obtained from patients with active juvenile idiopathic arthritis. Right after thawing, the cells went straight into sorting, and Live/Dead Fixable Near-IR Stain was used to exclude dead cells. Receptor libraries were prepared by the immunoSEQ multiplex PCR assay. TCRbeta CDR3 sequencing was carried out by an external provider as a commercial service. The authors' pipeline ran thus. The analyses used productive nucleotide sequences together with amino acid sequences obtained by in silico translation. Diversity was measured as Renyi entropy over a range of alpha values, and the median of 200 repeated subsamples was taken to equalise sample size. For clustering, the distance between each pair of repertoires was computed as one minus the Chao-modified Jaccard index, which corrected for under-sampling. Frequency-weighted overlap with synovial clonotypes was calculated over 200 sample sizes with 200 draws without replacement at each size, and the overlap was reported at the size of the smaller sample. Drawn from immuneACCESS, this table holds only the in-frame rearrangements with V and J called that TCRdb kept. Clones are partly lost; checked studies trace under half to an unresolved V gene and leave the rest unexplained. V, J and clone size were drawn from that table, and D and trimming were deduced from the DNA. Here the sample has some 35,000 clones; around 95% occur a single time. Under 0.2% of the sample comes from the top ten.

From the cysteine through the phenylalanine, the CDR3 covers 17 amino acids. This entry keeps only the CDR3 DNA: 51 bases, framed from base 1. According to the germline V gene, CDR1 reads LGHNA and CDR2 reads YNFKEQ. The V end gives up 0 bases and the J end 4 bases, leaving 8 bases in the junction not matched to a gene. This sequence uses TRBV4-2 and TRBJ1-1; 10 of the junction bases match TRBD1. This TCR derives from a human donor with juvenile idiopathic arthritis. Sequencing used CD4+ T cells from blood. The DNA is TGTGCCAGCAGCCAAGAACCCGACAGGGGGCGTCGCACTGAAGCTTTCTTT. The encoded protein is CASSQEPDRGRRTEAFF.